Below, one T cell receptor (beta chain) is given with its context. Antigen unknown. Measured with immunoSEQ multiplex PCR; TCRdb has only the in-frame clones, and not every one. The table lists more than 85,000 clones, 87% of them singletons. The sample comes from a study of T cell responses to AZD1222 COVID-19 vaccine. General study points: Repertoire sampling occurred only after the peak T cell response.

The sequence was obtained from an adult in good health. The specimen was peripheral blood, collected on day 0 of AZD1222 vaccination.

The CDR3 region has the DNA TGTGCCAGCAGCCAAGATGCGACATCTAATCAGCCCCAGCATTTT. Encoded protein: CASSQDATSNQPQHF. This chain uses TRBV4-2 with TRBJ1-5; D is undetermined. V was pared by 0 bases and J by 4 bases, with 10 bases between. This CDR3 contains 15 residues. CDR1 is LGHNA, CDR2 YNFKEQ, per germline.